The 2 T cell receptor beta chains below were found in one sample sequenced in a study of glioma-infiltrating T cells. TCR alpha and beta CDR3 regions were amplified from RNA using iRepertoire nested multiplex PCR. TCRdb processed the multiplex PCR reads anew with MiXCR; each CDR3 protein has one entry. This sample yields about 380,000 distinct CDR3 sequences, of which approximately 42% are seen a single time; about 12% belongs to the top ten. Sequencing input: glioma tissue, nonneoplastic brain tissue, or PBMCs (not recorded which). All receptors come from a human donor with low-grade glioma or glioblastoma, undergoing nonglioma brain surgery, or in good health (not recorded which).

In regard to this clonotype: Its ends do not fully match the called genes, so a read error is possible. The chain carries TRBV20-1 and TRBJ1-1; 9 bases align to TRBD1. This CDR3 region has 14 residues. Germline CDR1 and CDR2: DFQATT and SNEGSKA (reference sequence). In nucleotides, the CDR3 is TGCAGTGCTAGTGGGACAGGGCTGGAGACTGAAGCTTCCTTT. Residues: CSASGTGLETEASF.

This clonotype was found many times. The V gene is TRBV6-1, the J gene TRBJ2-3; D possibly corresponds to TRBD2 (6 bases). This CDR3 comprises 15 residues. Germline values: CDR1 MNHNS, CDR2 SASEGT. V dropped 4 bases and J dropped 6 bases, with 17 bases sitting between them. The CDR3: CASSVGGPVTDTQYF. The CDR3 DNA sequence: TGTGCCAGCAGTGTCGGGGGTCCGGTAACCGATACGCAGTATTTT.